The rows below give T cell receptor beta chains drawn from one sample of a study of T cell clusters in autoimmune cytopenias. TCRdb re-called the multiplex PCR reads and catalogs CDR3 proteins one per entry, DNA excluded. The specimen's table records about 3,500 distinct CDR3 sequences. Sequenced: peripheral blood. These receptors all come from a human donor with an autoimmune cytopenia or autoimmune hepatitis (not recorded which). CDR3s include the opening cysteine and the closing phenylalanine or tryptophan. Clone size appears in some rows only: once, few, many, or a class for an expanded clone.

TRBV6-5,TRBJ2-3,.,CASRDQDKSTDTQYF
TRBV13,TRBJ1-1,.,CASSNSHVEGNTEAFF
TRBV19,TRBJ1-3,medium-sized,CASMIGSGNTIYF
TRBV6-1,TRBJ1-5,medium-sized,CASGGTGYYQPQHF
TRBV15,TRBJ1-5,medium-sized,CATSRGIGGQPQHF
TRBV15,TRBJ2-1,medium-sized,CATSSRDRGEQFF
TRBV30,TRBJ2-1,medium-sized,CAWSGTVSYNEQFF
TRBV6-2/TRBV6-3,TRBJ1-2,.,CASSYSRGWGYTF
TRBV5-1,TRBJ2-3,.,CASSLWGEVGTDTQYF
TRBV18,TRBJ2-3,medium-sized,CASSQTGLDTQYF
TRBV7-2,TRBJ1-2,.,CASSYPGAAGYTF
TRBV6-5,TRBJ1-5,.,CASTPGQVYSNQPQHF
TRBV20-1,TRBJ2-3,.,CSASPGLAGGPTQYF
TRBV19,TRBJ2-7,medium-sized,CASSIGGWDEQYF
TRBV20-1,TRBJ2-7,medium-sized,CSARVRTSGSYEQYF
TRBV20-1,TRBJ1-3,medium-sized,CSARLREQSGNTIYF
TRBV12-3/TRBV12-4,TRBJ2-7,medium-sized,CASSYRGLSEQYF
TRBV29-1,TRBJ1-1,medium-sized,CSVRGDRVSAFF
TRBV12-3/TRBV12-4,TRBJ2-4,.,CASSLTGENIQYF
TRBV30,TRBJ2-7,medium-sized,CAWKPDSYEQYF
TRBV19,TRBJ2-7,medium-sized,CASSTGTGWGSEQYF
TRBV7-2,TRBJ2-3,.,CASSSGLAGSTDTQYF
TRBV27,TRBJ1-3,.,CASSLSGTPRNTIYF
TRBV15,TRBJ1-5,medium-sized,CATSRDGSNQPQHF
TRBV6-2/TRBV6-3,TRBJ2-7,medium-sized,CASRSGTTYEQYF
TRBV12-3/TRBV12-4,TRBJ1-5,medium-sized,CASSSRQGLNQPQHF
TRBV10-3,TRBJ1-1,.,CAIGQGTEAFF
TRBV24-1,TRBJ1-2,.,CATSVQGGSGYTF
TRBV12-3/TRBV12-4,TRBJ2-7,medium-sized,CASSDPGTSVYEQYF
TRBV19,TRBJ2-7,medium-sized,CASSPAGGGYEQYF
TRBV12-3/TRBV12-4,TRBJ1-5,.,CASSLNTGNQPQHF
TRBV24-1,TRBJ2-6,.,CATSDSKDREPGANVLTF
TRBV24-1,TRBJ2-7,.,CATSGGHEQYF
TRBV4-1,TRBJ1-1,.,CASSQDIQQNPFRSRFF
TRBV19,TRBJ2-1,medium-sized,CASTRLAGFFDEQFF
TRBV29-1,TRBJ1-1,medium-sized,CSAREDKNTEAFF
TRBV10-3,TRBJ2-2,medium-sized,CAISVSSGTGELFF
TRBV5-5,TRBJ1-1,medium-sized,CASSFRVPLTEAFF
TRBV10-3,TRBJ2-7,medium-sized,CAIESGQGTYEQYF
TRBV6-2/TRBV6-3,TRBJ2-7,medium-sized,CASRKGTSGATAYF
TRBV12-3/TRBV12-4,TRBJ2-2,medium-sized,CASSFRTGELFF